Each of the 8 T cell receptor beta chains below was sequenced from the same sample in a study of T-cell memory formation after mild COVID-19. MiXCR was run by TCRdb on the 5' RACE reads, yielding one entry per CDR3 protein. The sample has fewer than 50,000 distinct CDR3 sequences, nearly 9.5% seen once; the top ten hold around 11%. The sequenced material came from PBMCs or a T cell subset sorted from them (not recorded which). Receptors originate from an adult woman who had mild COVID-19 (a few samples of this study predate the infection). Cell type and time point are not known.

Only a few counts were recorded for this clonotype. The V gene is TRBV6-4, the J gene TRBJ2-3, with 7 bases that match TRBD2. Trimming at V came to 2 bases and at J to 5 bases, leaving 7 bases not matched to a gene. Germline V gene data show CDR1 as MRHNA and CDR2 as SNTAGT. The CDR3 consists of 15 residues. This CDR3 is CASSDGREYGDTQYF. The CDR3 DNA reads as TGTGCCAGCAGTGACGGGCGGGAGTATGGAGATACGCAGTATTTT.

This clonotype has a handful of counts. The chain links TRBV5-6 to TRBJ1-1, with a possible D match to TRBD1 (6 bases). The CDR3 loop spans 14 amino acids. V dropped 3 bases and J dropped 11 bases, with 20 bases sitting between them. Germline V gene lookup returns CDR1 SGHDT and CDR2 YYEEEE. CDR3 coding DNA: TGTGCCAGCAGCTGGGGACAACTGGCCTCGTGGGCTTTCTTT. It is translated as CASSWGQLASWAFF.

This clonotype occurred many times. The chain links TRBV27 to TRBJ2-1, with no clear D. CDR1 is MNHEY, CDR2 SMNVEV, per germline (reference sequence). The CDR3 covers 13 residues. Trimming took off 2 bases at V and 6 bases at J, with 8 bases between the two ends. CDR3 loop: CASSLTRTNEQFF. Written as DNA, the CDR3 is TGTGCCAGCAGTTTAACGCGGACCAATGAGCAGTTCTTC.

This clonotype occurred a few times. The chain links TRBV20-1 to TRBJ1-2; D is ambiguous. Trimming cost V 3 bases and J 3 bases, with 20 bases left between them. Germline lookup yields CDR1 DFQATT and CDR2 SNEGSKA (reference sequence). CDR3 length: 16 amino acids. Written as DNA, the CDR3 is TGCAGTGCTAGTCCCCTACACGGGCCAAGTGACTATGGCTACACCTTC. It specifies CSASPLHGPSDYGYTF.

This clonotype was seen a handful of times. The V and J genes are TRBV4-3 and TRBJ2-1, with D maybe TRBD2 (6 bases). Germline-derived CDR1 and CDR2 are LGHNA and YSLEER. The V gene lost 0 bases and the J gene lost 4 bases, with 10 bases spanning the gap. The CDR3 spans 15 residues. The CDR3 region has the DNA TGCGCCAGCAGCCAAGATCTCAGCGGGTACAATGAGCAGTTCTTC. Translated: CASSQDLSGYNEQFF.

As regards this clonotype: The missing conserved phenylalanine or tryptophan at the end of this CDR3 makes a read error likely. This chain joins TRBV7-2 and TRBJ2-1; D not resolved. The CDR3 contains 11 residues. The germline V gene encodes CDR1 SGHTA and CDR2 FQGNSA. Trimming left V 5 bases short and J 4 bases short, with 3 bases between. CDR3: CASSTYNEQFL. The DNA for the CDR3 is TGTGCCAGCAGCACATACAATGAGCAGTTCTTA.

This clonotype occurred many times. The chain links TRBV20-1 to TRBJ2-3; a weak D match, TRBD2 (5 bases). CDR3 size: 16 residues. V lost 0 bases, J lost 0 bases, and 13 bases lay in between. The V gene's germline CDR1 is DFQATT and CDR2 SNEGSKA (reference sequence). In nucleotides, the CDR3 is TGCAGTGCTAGAGATCCGGAGCGGCCTAGCACAGATACGCAGTATTTT. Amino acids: CSARDPERPSTDTQYF.

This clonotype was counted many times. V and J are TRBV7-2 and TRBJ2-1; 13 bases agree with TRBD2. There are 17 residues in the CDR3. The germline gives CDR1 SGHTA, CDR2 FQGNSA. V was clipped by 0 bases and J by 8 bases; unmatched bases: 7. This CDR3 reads CASSLARWTSGSDEQFF. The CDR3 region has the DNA TGTGCCAGCAGCTTAGCGCGCTGGACTAGCGGGAGCGATGAGCAGTTCTTC.